The 6 T cell receptor beta chains below all came from one sample that was sequenced in a study of T cells in tumors after PD-1 blockade. Sequencing used immunoSEQ multiplex PCR; TCRdb keeps in-frame clones, though not all of them. The table includes tens of thousands of clones, 81% detected once. This specimen was PBMCs, taken before anti-PD-1 treatment. The receptor set was obtained from a human donor with basal cell carcinoma.

The V gene is TRBV6-1, the J gene TRBJ1-4; possible D gene TRBD1, 6 bases. The CDR3 has 15 amino acids. Germline CDR1 and CDR2: MNHNS and SASEGT. V was cut by 3 bases and J by 3 bases, with 11 bases left in between. CDR3: CASSDTTGSNEKLFF. CDR3 nucleotide sequence: TGTGCCAGCAGTGACACGACAGGATCTAATGAAAAACTGTTTTTT.

V and J are TRBV4-1 and TRBJ2-1, with 7 bases aligning to TRBD1. V shed 7 bases and J 6 bases; nucleotides not matched to a gene: 3. CDR1 and CDR2 (germline): MGHRA, YSYEKL. The CDR3 is 12 residues long. The CDR3, as DNA: TGCGCCAGCACAGACAGGGTCAATGAGCAGTTCTTC. It yields the protein CASTDRVNEQFF.

The chain employs TRBV9 and TRBJ1-1; no definite D call. This CDR3 comprises 13 residues. CDR1 and CDR2 from the germline V gene are SGDLS and YYNGEE. Trimming took 1 base from V and 0 from J, leaving 4 bases between them. CDR3 amino acids: CASSVWMNTEAFF. CDR3 bases: TGTGCCAGCAGCGTATGGATGAACACTGAAGCTTTCTTT.

V gene TRBV5-1 combines with J gene TRBJ2-3; the D gene is possibly TRBD2 (6 bases). CDR1 and CDR2 from the germline V gene are SGHRS and YFSETQ. This CDR3 spans 14 amino acids. The ends were cut back, 0 bases at V and 4 bases at J, with 9 bases in the middle. Written as DNA, the CDR3 is TGCGCCAGCAGCTTGGTGCGGGGTTCAGATACGCAGTATTTT. Translating gives CASSLVRGSDTQYF. The full variable domain, in which reference TRBV5-1 and TRBJ2-3 provide the parts outside the CDR3, is KAGVTQTPRYLIKTRGQQVTLSCSPISGHRSVSWYQQTPGQGLQFLFEYFSETQRNKGNFPGRFSGRQFSNSRSEMNVSTLELGDSALYLCASSLVRGSDTQYFGPGTRLTVL.

The chain has TRBV10-1 and TRBJ2-7; the D gene is possibly TRBD1 (5 bases). Germline V CDR1 and CDR2: WNHNN, SYGVQD (reference sequence). The CDR3 runs 15 residues. V was clipped by 0 bases and J by 0 bases, with 9 bases between them. The CDR3 sequence is CASSESQGYSYEQYF. The DNA for the CDR3 is TGCGCCAGCAGTGAGTCGCAGGGTTACTCCTACGAGCAGTACTTC.

This clone was counted a few times. The chain is built from TRBV3-1 (or the pseudogene TRBV3-2) and TRBJ2-3; 10 bases are shared with TRBD2. Trimming cost V 0 bases and J 4 bases; bases outside gene matches: 4. The CDR3 totals 16 residues. Germline values: CDR1 LGHDT, CDR2 YNNKEL (reference sequence). In DNA, the CDR3 is TGTGCCAGCAGCCAAGATGTTCTAGCGGGGGCAGATACGCAGTATTTT. Its translation: CASSQDVLAGADTQYF.